This T cell receptor beta chain was profiled in a study of memory CD4+ T cells and cytomegalovirus serostatus. Sequenced by immunoSEQ multiplex PCR; TCRdb stores in-frame clones only, minus some. The top ten clones hold 0.95% to 1.2% of a sample with tens of thousands of clones, approximately 81% of them seen once. The sort gate was single viable CD3+CD4+CD8-CD45RO+ cells for memory CD4+ T cells. The source material was memory CD4+ T cells from blood. This sequence originates from an adult in good health and CMV-seronegative.

CDR3 sequence reads: CATSTQGGGYTF. DNA of the CDR3: TGTGCCACCAGCACACAGGGGGGCGGCTACACCTTC. The rearrangement joins TRBV15 to TRBJ1-2; 8 positions agree with TRBD1. J was trimmed by 8 bases and V by 4 bases; bases with no gene match: 3. CDR3 size: 12 residues. In germline, CDR1 is LNHNV, CDR2 YYDKDF (reference sequence).